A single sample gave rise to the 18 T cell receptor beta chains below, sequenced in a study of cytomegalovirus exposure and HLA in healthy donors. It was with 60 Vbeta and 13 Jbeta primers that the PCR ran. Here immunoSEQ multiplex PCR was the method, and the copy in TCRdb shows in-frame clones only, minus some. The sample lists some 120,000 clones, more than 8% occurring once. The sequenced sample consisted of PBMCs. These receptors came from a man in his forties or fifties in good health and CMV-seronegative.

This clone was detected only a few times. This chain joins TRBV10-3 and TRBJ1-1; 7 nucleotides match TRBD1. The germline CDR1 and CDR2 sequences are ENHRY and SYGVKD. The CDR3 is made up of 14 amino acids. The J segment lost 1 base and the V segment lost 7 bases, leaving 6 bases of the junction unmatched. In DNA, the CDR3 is TGTGCCATCACCCCCGCAGGGGGGAACACTGAAGCTTTCTTT. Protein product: CAITPAGGNTEAFF.

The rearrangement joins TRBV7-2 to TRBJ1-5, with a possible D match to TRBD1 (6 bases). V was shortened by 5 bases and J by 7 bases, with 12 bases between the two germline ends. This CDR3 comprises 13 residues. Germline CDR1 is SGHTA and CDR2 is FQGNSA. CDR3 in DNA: TGTGCCAGCAGCGGCAGGGGTGGGCAGCCCCAGCATTTT. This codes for CASSGRGGQPQHF.

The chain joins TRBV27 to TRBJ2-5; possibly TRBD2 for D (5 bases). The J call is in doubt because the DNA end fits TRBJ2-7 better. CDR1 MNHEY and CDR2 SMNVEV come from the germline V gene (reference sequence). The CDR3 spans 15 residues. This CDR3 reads CASSPRLTQPYEQYF. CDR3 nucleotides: TGTGCCAGCAGTCCCCGACTAACCCAACCTTACGAGCAGTACTTC.

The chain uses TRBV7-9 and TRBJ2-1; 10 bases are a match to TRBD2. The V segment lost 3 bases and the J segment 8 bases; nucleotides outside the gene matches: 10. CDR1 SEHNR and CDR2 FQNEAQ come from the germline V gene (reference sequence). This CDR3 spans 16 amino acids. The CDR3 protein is CASSFNPSGGADEQFF. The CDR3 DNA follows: TGTGCCAGCAGCTTTAACCCCAGCGGGGGGGCGGATGAGCAGTTCTTC.

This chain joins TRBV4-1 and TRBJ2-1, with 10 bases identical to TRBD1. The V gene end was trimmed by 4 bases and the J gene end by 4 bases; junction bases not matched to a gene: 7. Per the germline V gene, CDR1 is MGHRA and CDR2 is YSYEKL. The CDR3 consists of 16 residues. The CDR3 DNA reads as TGCGCCAGCAGCCTCATACCGGGACAGGGGTACAATGAGCAGTTCTTC. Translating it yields CASSLIPGQGYNEQFF.

CDR3 bases: TGCGCCAGCAGCCGGACAGCTTATAGCAATCAGCCCCAGCATTTT. Encoded protein: CASSRTAYSNQPQHF. V gene TRBV4-3 combines with J gene TRBJ1-5, with a possible D match to TRBD1 (6 bases). The V and J ends lost 4 bases and 0 bases respectively, with 10 bases between them. The CDR3 covers 15 residues. Germline V CDR1 and CDR2: LGHNA, YSLEER.

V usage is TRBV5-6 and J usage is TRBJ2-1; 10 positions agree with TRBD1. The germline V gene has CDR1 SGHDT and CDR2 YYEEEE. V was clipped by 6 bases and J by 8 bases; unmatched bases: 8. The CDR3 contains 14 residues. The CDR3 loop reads CASTRQGALDEQFF. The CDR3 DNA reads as TGTGCCAGCACCCGACAGGGGGCTCTGGATGAGCAGTTCTTC.

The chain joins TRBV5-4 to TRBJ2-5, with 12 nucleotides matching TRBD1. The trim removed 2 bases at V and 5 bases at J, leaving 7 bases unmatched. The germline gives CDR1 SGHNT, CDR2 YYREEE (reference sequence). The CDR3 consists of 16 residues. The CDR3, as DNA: TGTGCCAGCAGCTTCATGGGACAGGGGGCTCGGGAGACCCAGTACTTC. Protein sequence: CASSFMGQGARETQYF.

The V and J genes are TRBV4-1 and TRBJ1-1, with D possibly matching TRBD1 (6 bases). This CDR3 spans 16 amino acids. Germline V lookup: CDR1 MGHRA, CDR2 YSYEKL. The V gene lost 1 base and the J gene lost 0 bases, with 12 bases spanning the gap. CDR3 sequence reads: CASSQALDSLNTEAFF. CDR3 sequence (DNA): TGCGCCAGCAGCCAAGCGTTGGACAGTTTGAACACTGAAGCTTTCTTT.

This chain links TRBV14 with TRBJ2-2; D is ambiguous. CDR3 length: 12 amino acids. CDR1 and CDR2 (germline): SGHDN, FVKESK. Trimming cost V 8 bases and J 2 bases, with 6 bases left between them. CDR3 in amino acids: CASGLNTGELFF. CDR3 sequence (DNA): TGTGCCAGCGGGCTAAACACCGGGGAGCTGTTTTTT.

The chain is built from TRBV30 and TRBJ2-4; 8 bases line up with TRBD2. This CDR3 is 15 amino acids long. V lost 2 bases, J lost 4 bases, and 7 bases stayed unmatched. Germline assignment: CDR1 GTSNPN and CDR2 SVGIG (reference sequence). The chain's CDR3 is CAWSQGSSGKNIQYF. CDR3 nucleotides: TGTGCCTGGAGTCAGGGGTCTAGCGGGAAAAACATTCAGTACTTC.

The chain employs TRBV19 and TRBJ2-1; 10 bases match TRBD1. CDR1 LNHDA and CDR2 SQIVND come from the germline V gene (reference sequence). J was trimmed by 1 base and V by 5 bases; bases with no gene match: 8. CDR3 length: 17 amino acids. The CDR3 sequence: CASSAGTGDFSYNEQFF. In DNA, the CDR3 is TGTGCCAGTAGTGCAGGGACAGGGGATTTTTCCTACAATGAGCAGTTCTTC.

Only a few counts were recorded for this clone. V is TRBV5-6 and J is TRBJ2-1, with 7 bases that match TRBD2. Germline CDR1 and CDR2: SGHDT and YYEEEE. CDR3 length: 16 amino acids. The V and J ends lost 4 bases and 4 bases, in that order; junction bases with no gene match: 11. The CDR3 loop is CASSKLGGSGYNEQFF. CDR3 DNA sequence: TGTGCCAGCAGCAAACTCGGGGGGAGCGGTTACAATGAGCAGTTCTTC.

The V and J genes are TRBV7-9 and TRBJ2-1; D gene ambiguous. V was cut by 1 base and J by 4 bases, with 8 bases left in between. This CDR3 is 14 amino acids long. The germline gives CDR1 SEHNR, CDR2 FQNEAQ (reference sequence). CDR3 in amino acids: CASSLGQPYNEQFF. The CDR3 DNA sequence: TGTGCCAGCAGCTTAGGGCAACCTTACAATGAGCAGTTCTTC.

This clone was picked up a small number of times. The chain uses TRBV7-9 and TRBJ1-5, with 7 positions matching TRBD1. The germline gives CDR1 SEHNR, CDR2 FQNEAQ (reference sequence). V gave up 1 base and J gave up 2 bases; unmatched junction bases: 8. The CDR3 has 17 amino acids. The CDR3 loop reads CASSLGQGGIGNQPQHF. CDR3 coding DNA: TGTGCCAGCAGCTTAGGACAGGGTGGGATAGGCAATCAGCCCCAGCATTTT.

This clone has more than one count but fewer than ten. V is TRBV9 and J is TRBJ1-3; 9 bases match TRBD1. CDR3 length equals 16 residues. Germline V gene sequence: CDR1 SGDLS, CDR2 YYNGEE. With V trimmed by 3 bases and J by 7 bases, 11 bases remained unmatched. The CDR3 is CASSALAGTGLNTIYF. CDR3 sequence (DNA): TGTGCCAGCAGCGCTCTAGCCGGGACAGGGTTGAACACCATATATTTT.

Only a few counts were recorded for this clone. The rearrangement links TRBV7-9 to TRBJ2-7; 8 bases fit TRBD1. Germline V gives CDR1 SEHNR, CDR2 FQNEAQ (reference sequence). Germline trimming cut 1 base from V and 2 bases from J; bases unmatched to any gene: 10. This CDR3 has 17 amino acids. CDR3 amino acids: CASSLVGAGGDPYEQYF. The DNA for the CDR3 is TGTGCCAGCAGCTTAGTTGGGGCAGGGGGCGACCCCTACGAGCAGTACTTC.

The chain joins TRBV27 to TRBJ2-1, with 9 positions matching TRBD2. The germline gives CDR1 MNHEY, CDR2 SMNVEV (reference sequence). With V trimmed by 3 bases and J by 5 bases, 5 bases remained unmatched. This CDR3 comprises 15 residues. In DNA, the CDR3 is TGTGCCAGCAGTTTGGGACTAGCCCCAAACAATGAGCAGTTCTTC. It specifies CASSLGLAPNNEQFF.